This T cell receptor beta chain was recovered during a study of T-cell memory formation after mild COVID-19. 5'RACE with constant-segment primers built TCRalpha and TCRbeta cDNA libraries with UMIs. TCRdb re-analysed the 5' RACE reads in MiXCR, keeping a single row per CDR3 protein. The table has 350,000 or so distinct CDR3 sequences, around 21% seen once. This clonotype has just a few counts. CDR1 and CDR2 from the germline V gene are DFQATT and SNEGSKA (reference sequence). The V gene lost 2 bases and the J gene lost 2 bases, with 11 bases spanning the gap. This CDR3 region has 14 residues. V usage is TRBV20-1 and J usage is TRBJ2-3; D gene ambiguous. Sample: PBMCs or a T cell subset sorted from them (not recorded which). The TCR sequence derives from an adult woman who had mild COVID-19 (a few samples of this study predate the infection). Cell type and time point are not known. CDR3 in amino acids: CSARKLRTTDTQYF. CDR3 sequence (DNA): TGCAGTGCTAGAAAGCTTAGGACCACAGATACGCAGTATTTT.